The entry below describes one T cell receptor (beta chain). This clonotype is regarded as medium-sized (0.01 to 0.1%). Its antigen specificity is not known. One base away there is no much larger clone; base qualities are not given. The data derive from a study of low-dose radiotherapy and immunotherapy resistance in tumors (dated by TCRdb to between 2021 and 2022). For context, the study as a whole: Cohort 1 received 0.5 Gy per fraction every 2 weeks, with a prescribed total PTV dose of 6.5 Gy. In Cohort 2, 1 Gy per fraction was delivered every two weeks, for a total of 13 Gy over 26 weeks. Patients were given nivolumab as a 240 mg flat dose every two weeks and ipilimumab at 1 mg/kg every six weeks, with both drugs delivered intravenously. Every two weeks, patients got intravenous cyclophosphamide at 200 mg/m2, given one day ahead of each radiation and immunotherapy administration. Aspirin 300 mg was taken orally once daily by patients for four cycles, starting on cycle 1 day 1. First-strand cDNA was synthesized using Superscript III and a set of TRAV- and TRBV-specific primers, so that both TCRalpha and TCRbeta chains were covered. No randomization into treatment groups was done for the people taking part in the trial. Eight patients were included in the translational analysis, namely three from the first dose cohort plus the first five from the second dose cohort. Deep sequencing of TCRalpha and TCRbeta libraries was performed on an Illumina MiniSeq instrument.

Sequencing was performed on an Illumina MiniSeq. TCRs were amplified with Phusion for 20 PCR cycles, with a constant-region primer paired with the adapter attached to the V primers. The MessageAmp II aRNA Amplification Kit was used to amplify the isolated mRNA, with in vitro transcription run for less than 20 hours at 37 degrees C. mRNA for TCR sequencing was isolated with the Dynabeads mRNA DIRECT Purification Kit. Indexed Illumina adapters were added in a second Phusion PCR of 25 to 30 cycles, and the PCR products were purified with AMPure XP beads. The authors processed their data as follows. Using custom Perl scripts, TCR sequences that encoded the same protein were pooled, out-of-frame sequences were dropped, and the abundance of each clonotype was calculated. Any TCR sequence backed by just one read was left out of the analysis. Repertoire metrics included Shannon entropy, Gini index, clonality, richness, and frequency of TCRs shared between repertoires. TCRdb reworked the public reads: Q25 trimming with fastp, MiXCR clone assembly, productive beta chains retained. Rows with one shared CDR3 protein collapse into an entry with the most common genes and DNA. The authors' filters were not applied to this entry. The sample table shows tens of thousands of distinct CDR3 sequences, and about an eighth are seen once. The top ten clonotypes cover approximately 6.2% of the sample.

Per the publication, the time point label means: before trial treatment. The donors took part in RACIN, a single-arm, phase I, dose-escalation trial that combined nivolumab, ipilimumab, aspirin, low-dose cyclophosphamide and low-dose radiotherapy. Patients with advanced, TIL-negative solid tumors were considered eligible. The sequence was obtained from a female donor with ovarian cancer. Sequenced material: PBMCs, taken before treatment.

This receptor carries the CDR3 CASSRLRWTGGLGNSPLHF. The nucleotides are TGTGCCAGCAGCCGCCTCCGCTGGACAGGGGGCCTGGGAAATTCACCCCTCCACTTT. The sequence joins TRBV28 to TRBJ1-6; TRBD1 matches 11 bases in the middle. The CDR3 spans 19 residues, from the cysteine through the phenylalanine. The only DNA kept is the CDR3, 57 bases in frame from the first base. Looking up the germline V gene yields CDR1 MDHEN and CDR2 SYDVKM. V is pruned by 6 bases and J by 7 bases, leaving 17 bases of the junction without a gene match.